One and the same sample provided the 10 T cell receptor beta chains below, sequenced in a study of molecular identifiers for immune sequencing clone quantification. Using its own MiXCR run on the PCR reads, TCRdb lists one record per CDR3 protein. The sample consists of about 500,000 distinct CDR3 sequences, around a fifth of them appearing once. The sample comprised naive CD8+ T cells from blood, with Jurkat cell RNA spiked in. The subset here: FACS-sorted CD8+CD4-CCR7+CD45RA+ naive T cells. These receptors were obtained from a human donor in good health. Some libraries in this study had Jurkat cell RNA spiked in.

The chain recombines TRBV11-2 with TRBJ2-1, with 9 nucleotides matching TRBD1. CDR1 and CDR2 from the germline V gene are SGHAT and FQNNGV. This CDR3 has 15 amino acids. The V segment lost 5 bases and the J segment 8 bases; nucleotides outside the gene matches: 10. This CDR3 is CASSPPGQGLDEQFF. The CDR3, as DNA: TGTGCCAGCAGCCCCCCGGGACAGGGTCTCGATGAGCAGTTCTTC.

V is TRBV6-2 or TRBV6-3 and J is TRBJ2-5, with 7 bases identical to TRBD2. CDR1 and CDR2 (germline): MNHEY, SVGEGT. Trimming at V came to 2 bases and at J to 4 bases, leaving 7 bases not matched to a gene. The CDR3 is 15 amino acids. This CDR3 is CASSYPAGARETQYF. The DNA for the CDR3 is TGTGCCAGCAGTTACCCGGCGGGAGCAAGAGAGACCCAGTACTTC.

This clonotype was counted at least ten times. The chain combines TRBV7-2 with TRBJ2-1, with 12 bases identical to TRBD2. Germline CDR1 is SGHTA and CDR2 is FQGNSA. This CDR3 is 15 amino acids long. V lost 6 bases, J lost 8 bases, and 8 bases stayed unmatched. CDR3 amino acids: CASRSSGGALDEQFF. The CDR3 DNA is TGTGCCAGCAGATCTAGCGGGGGGGCCCTCGATGAGCAGTTCTTC.

This chain connects TRBV19 to TRBJ1-5; D is perhaps TRBD1 (5 bases). The length of the CDR3 is 16 residues. Trimming stripped 3 bases from V and 1 base from J, with 13 bases between. Per the germline V gene, CDR1 is LNHDA and CDR2 is SQIVND (reference sequence). The CDR3 region has the DNA TGTGCCAGTAGTATTAGTAGGGGAAGGAGCAATCAGCCCCAGCATTTT. Its protein is CASSISRGRSNQPQHF.

With regard to this clonotype: A junction end diverges from the germline sequence, so it may reflect a read error. The chain joins TRBV12-3 or TRBV12-4 to TRBJ1-6; D uncertain. The CDR3 totals 14 residues. The CDR3, as DNA: TGTGCCAGCGGTTTCGCGACCGACACCCTCACCCTCCACTTT. It specifies CASGFATDTLTLHF.

This clonotype was detected ten times or more. This chain uses TRBV7-2 with TRBJ2-5, with TRBD2 matching 9 bases. Germline-derived CDR1 and CDR2 are SGHTA and FQGNSA. V dropped 4 bases and J dropped 5; count of bases not matched to a gene: 11. The CDR3 covers 16 residues. The CDR3 region has the DNA TGTGCCAGCAGCTCCTTAGCGGGGGCCCCCCGGGAGACCCAGTACTTC. Protein sequence: CASSSLAGAPRETQYF.

As concerns this clonotype: It may be a read error: a sequence one base away is much more abundant. The chain uses TRBV27 and TRBJ1-5; D possibly corresponds to TRBD1 (5 bases). CDR1 and CDR2 from the germline V gene are MNHEY and SMNVEV (reference sequence). The CDR3 covers 16 residues. The DNA for the CDR3 is TGTGCCGGCAGTCCCGGTCCGGGGCCTACACATCAGCCCCAGCATTTT. Translating it yields CAGSPGPGPTHQPQHF.

This sequence joins TRBV28 and TRBJ2-7; D possibly corresponds to TRBD2 (6 bases). The CDR3 has 15 amino acids. Deletions cut 5 bases from V and 0 bases from J, with 14 bases between. Germline V gene data show CDR1 as MDHEN and CDR2 as SYDVKM. For the CDR3, the DNA is TGTGCCAGCAGTCCAGGGACTCAGAGCTCCTACGAGCAGTACTTC. Its translation is CASSPGTQSSYEQYF.

This chain links TRBV27 with TRBJ2-7; D is perhaps TRBD1 or TRBD2 (6 bases each). The germline V and J ends were trimmed by 6 bases and 6 bases, with 15 bases remaining between them. The CDR3 extends over 13 amino acids. Per germline, CDR1 MNHEY and CDR2 SMNVEV (reference sequence). The CDR3 nucleotides read TGTGCCAGCAGGCCCCAAGGGGGGAGCGAGCAGTACTTC. This encodes CASRPQGGSEQYF.

The chain uses TRBV27 and TRBJ1-5; 9 positions match TRBD1. CDR3 size: 14 residues. Germline lookup yields CDR1 MNHEY and CDR2 SMNVEV (reference sequence). V shed 6 bases and J 4 bases; nucleotides not matched to a gene: 4. The CDR3 coding sequence is TGTGCCAGCAGAGGGACAGGGAGGAATCAGCCCCAGCATTTT. Translation: CASRGTGRNQPQHF.